A single sample is the source of the 14 T cell receptor beta chains below, sequenced in a study of T cell responses to AZD1222 COVID-19 vaccine. Measured with immunoSEQ multiplex PCR; TCRdb has only the in-frame clones, and not every one. The sample has 90,000 to 110,000 clones, roughly 90% seen once. This specimen consisted of peripheral blood, obtained on day 0 of AZD1222 vaccination. Every receptor here comes from an adult in good health.

The chain is built from TRBV7-8 and TRBJ2-2; 7 nucleotides align to TRBD1. The ends lost 2 bases at V and 1 base at J; junction bases unmatched: 7. This CDR3 spans 17 amino acids. The germline CDR1 and CDR2 sequences are SGHVS and FQNEAQ. The CDR3 spells CASSLRGGQRNTGELFF. CDR3 DNA: TGTGCCAGCAGCTTAAGAGGGGGACAGCGGAACACCGGGGAGCTGTTTTTT.

About this clone itself: The junction does not match germline at one end; this may be a read error. The chain recombines TRBV5-4 with TRBJ2-7; TRBD2 agrees at 7 bases. Germline-derived CDR1 and CDR2 are SGHNT and YYREEE (reference sequence). The CDR3 contains 16 residues. The CDR3 sequence is CASTRGGDGGSSEQYF. The CDR3 DNA follows: TGTGCCAGCACCCGGGGCGGGGACGGGGGGTCCTCCGAGCAGTACTTC.

V usage is TRBV7-2 and J usage is TRBJ1-1; no reliable D call. The germline gives CDR1 SGHTA, CDR2 FQGNSA. Trimming stripped 3 bases from V and 5 bases from J, with 13 bases between. CDR3 size: 14 residues. As DNA, the CDR3 is TGTGCCAGCAGCTTTACACTCGGAGTAACTGAAGCTTTCTTT. Amino acid sequence: CASSFTLGVTEAFF.

This clone was counted between two and nine times. This chain uses TRBV2 with TRBJ2-4; D possibly corresponds to TRBD1 (6 bases). V shed 4 bases and J shed 8 bases, with 12 bases lying between them. Germline V CDR1 and CDR2: SNHLY, FYNNEI. The CDR3 is 13 amino acids. CDR3: CASSGDMVYIQYF. DNA for the CDR3: TGTGCCAGCAGTGGGGACATGGTTTACATTCAGTACTTC.

V usage is TRBV27 and J usage is TRBJ2-7; 7 bases align to TRBD1. V was clipped by 6 bases and J by 2 bases; unmatched bases: 1. Per germline, CDR1 MNHEY and CDR2 SMNVEV (reference sequence). CDR3 length: 12 amino acids. The CDR3 DNA reads TGTGCCAGCAGACAGGGGCCCTACGAGCAGTACTTC. It encodes CASRQGPYEQYF.

CDR3 nucleotide sequence: TGTGCCAGCAGTTCCCCAGAGACAGGGGTAGCTTTCTTT. Encoded protein: CASSSPETGVAFF. The J gene is TRBJ1-1, the V gene TRBV27; TRBD1 agrees at 8 bases. The CDR3 covers 13 residues. The germline V gene has CDR1 MNHEY and CDR2 SMNVEV (reference sequence). The ends lost 4 bases at V and 10 bases at J; junction bases unmatched: 8.

In its sample, this clone was seen once. The chain employs TRBV3-1 (or the pseudogene TRBV3-2) and TRBJ2-1, with D perhaps matching TRBD1 or TRBD2 (6 bases each). This CDR3 is built from 12 residues. V was trimmed by 11 bases and J by 7 bases, leaving 15 bases between them. Germline V gene lookup returns CDR1 LGHDT and CDR2 YNNKEL (reference sequence). CDR3: CAVRGLGNEQFF. In nucleotides, the CDR3 is TGTGCCGTCCGGGGGCTGGGGAATGAGCAGTTCTTC.

The chain recombines TRBV7-8 with TRBJ1-5, with no clear D. Trimming cost V 2 bases and J 4 bases, with 9 bases left between them. Germline CDR1 reads SGHVS; CDR2 reads FQNEAQ. This CDR3 is built from 14 residues. Here the CDR3 DNA reads TGTGCCAGCAGCTTACTCAACGGAAATCAGCCCCAGCATTTT. This translates into CASSLLNGNQPQHF. The full variable domain, its missing parts supplied by reference TRBV7-8 and TRBJ1-5, is GAGVSQSPRYKVAKRGQDVALRCDPISGHVSLFWYQQALGQGPEFLTYFQNEAQLDKSGLPSDRFFAERPEGSVSTLKIQRTQQEDSAVYLCASSLLNGNQPQHFGDGTRLSIL.

This clone was counted a few times. The rearrangement uses TRBV4-1 and TRBJ1-1, with D possibly being TRBD1 (6 bases). V shed 3 bases and J shed 2 bases, with 16 bases lying between them. Germline V gene sequence: CDR1 MGHRA, CDR2 YSYEKL. The CDR3 is 16 amino acids. The CDR3 region is CASSHAQGLGNTEAFF. CDR3 bases: TGCGCCAGCAGCCACGCTCAGGGGCTTGGAAACACTGAAGCTTTCTTT.

The chain carries TRBV29-1 and TRBJ2-1; D gene unclear. The CDR3 totals 15 residues. Germline V gene data show CDR1 as SQVTM and CDR2 as ANQGSEA. Trimming pared 4 bases from V and 0 bases from J, leaving 13 bases between. The CDR3 DNA sequence: TGCAGCGTTGTTCCACTTCTGAGCTCCTACAATGAGCAGTTCTTC. It specifies CSVVPLLSSYNEQFF.

The V and J genes are TRBV30 and TRBJ1-1; D is perhaps TRBD1 (5 bases). Germline V gene data show CDR1 as GTSNPN and CDR2 as SVGIG (reference sequence). The V end was cut by 2 bases, the J end by 10 bases, with 23 bases between. The CDR3 covers 15 residues. The CDR3, as DNA: TGTGCCTGGAGTCCCTTGGTTGGACAATTTTCCCTAGCTTTCTTT. Translating gives CAWSPLVGQFSLAFF.

The chain combines TRBV19 with TRBJ1-1, with D perhaps TRBD1 (6 bases). V lost 0 bases and J 2 bases, leaving 10 bases between the germline ends. The length of the CDR3 is 15 residues. Germline loops: CDR1 LNHDA, CDR2 SQIVND (reference sequence). CDR3 sequence (DNA): TGTGCCAGTAGTATAGATCCACAGGGAAACACTGAAGCTTTCTTT. Protein sequence: CASSIDPQGNTEAFF. The full variable domain, completed using reference TRBV19 and TRBJ1-1, is DGGITQSPKYLFRKEGQNVTLSCEQNLNHDAMYWYRQDPGQGLRLIYYSQIVNDFQKGDIAEGYSVSREKKESFPLTVTSAQKNPTAFYLCASSIDPQGNTEAFFGQGTRLTVV.

The DNA for the CDR3 is TGTGCCAGCTCCCCCTCTGGAGAGACCCAGTACTTC. It translates to CASSPSGETQYF. The chain couples TRBV6-6 to TRBJ2-5; D not resolved. With 8 bases removed from V and 4 bases from J, the gap between germline ends came to 11 bases. Germline loops: CDR1 MNHNY, CDR2 SVGAGI (reference sequence). CDR3 length equals 12 residues.

The chain combines TRBV6-2 or TRBV6-3 with TRBJ1-5; TRBD1 matches at 8 bases. This CDR3 region has 17 residues. CDR1 is MNHEY, CDR2 SVGEGT, per germline. The junction had 8 bases not matched to a gene; V was cut back by 4 bases and J by 0 bases. Here the CDR3 reads CASSSRTGTYSNQPQHF. The CDR3, as DNA: TGTGCCAGCAGTTCGCGGACAGGGACCTATAGCAATCAGCCCCAGCATTTT.